A single sample is the source of the 13 T cell receptor beta chains below, sequenced in a study of cytomegalovirus exposure and HLA in healthy donors. Repertoires were generated with immunoSEQ multiplex PCR, while TCRdb's copy carries only in-frame clones and drops some. The sample yields over 150,000 clones, 95% to 97% seen once. The sequenced sample consisted of PBMCs. These receptors all stem from a woman in her late teens or twenties in good health and CMV-seronegative.

V and J are TRBV11-2 and TRBJ1-3, with unresolved D. Per germline, CDR1 SGHAT and CDR2 FQNNGV. The CDR3 sequence is 13 residues long. Trimming shortened V by 5 bases and J by 6 bases, and 11 bases separated the two germline ends. The CDR3 reads CASSLRLQNTIYF. In nucleotides, the CDR3 is TGTGCCAGCAGCCTACGTTTGCAAAACACCATATATTTT. Combining the CDR3 with reference TRBV11-2 and TRBJ1-3 gives the whole variable domain EAGVAQSPRYKIIEKRQSVAFWCNPISGHATLYWYQQILGQGPKLLIQFQNNGVVDDSQLPKDRFSAERLKGVDSTLKIQPAKLEDSAVYLCASSLRLQNTIYFGEGSWLTVV.

This clone turned up a few times. V and J are TRBV20-1 and TRBJ2-7, with D unclear. Trimming removed 6 bases at V and 0 bases at J, with 6 bases between. CDR3 length equals 11 residues. Germline CDR1 is DFQATT and CDR2 is SNEGSKA (reference sequence). CDR3 DNA sequence: TGCAGTGCAAGGAGCTCCTACGAGCAGTACTTC. This sequence encodes CSARSSYEQYF.

V and J are TRBV28 and TRBJ2-7; 9 nucleotides align to TRBD2. V lost 5 bases, J lost 0 bases, and 5 bases stayed unmatched. The CDR3 is 15 residues long. Germline assignment: CDR1 MDHEN and CDR2 SYDVKM. CDR3 sequence: CASSGRGGSSYEQYF. The CDR3 coding sequence is TGTGCCAGCAGTGGGCGGGGGGGCAGCTCCTACGAGCAGTACTTC.

The chain has TRBV7-2 and TRBJ2-6; D gene ambiguous. V lost 5 bases and J lost 0, with 5 bases in between. CDR3 length: 14 residues. The germline V gene encodes CDR1 SGHTA and CDR2 FQGNSA. The CDR3 loop reads CASSRASGANVLTF. CDR3 sequence (DNA): TGTGCCAGCAGCCGAGCCTCTGGGGCCAACGTCCTGACTTTC.

The chain carries TRBV19 and TRBJ2-7; D perhaps matches TRBD2 (6 bases). Trimming took 4 bases from V and 1 from J, leaving 17 bases between them. Germline CDR1 and CDR2: LNHDA and SQIVND (reference sequence). The CDR3 sequence is 16 residues long. As DNA, the CDR3 is TGTGCCAGTAGTACCCTCGAGGCGGGGACGTCCTACGAGCAGTACTTC. Its protein product is CASSTLEAGTSYEQYF.

The rearrangement joins TRBV11-2 to TRBJ2-5, with D hard to call. Germline V lookup: CDR1 SGHAT, CDR2 FQNNGV. V dropped 0 bases and J dropped 0 bases, with 5 bases sitting between them. The CDR3 consists of 14 residues. The CDR3 nucleotides read TGTGCCAGCAGCTTAGACCCGTACCAAGAGACCCAGTACTTC. Its protein product is CASSLDPYQETQYF. The whole variable domain, filled in from reference TRBV11-2 and TRBJ2-5, reads EAGVAQSPRYKIIEKRQSVAFWCNPISGHATLYWYQQILGQGPKLLIQFQNNGVVDDSQLPKDRFSAERLKGVDSTLKIQPAKLEDSAVYLCASSLDPYQETQYFGPGTRLLVL.

This clone appeared once. The chain has TRBV7-9 and TRBJ2-7, with TRBD1 matching over 7 bases. V lost 1 base to trimming and J lost 1 base; unmatched junction nucleotides: 7. The CDR3 is 16 amino acids. The germline CDR1 and CDR2 sequences are SEHNR and FQNEAQ (reference sequence). The CDR3 region has the DNA TGTGCCAGCAGCTTAGGAAACCAGGGGGTTTCCTACGAGCAGTACTTC. It translates to CASSLGNQGVSYEQYF.

The table lists this clone with a count of one. The genes are TRBV4-3 and TRBJ1-6, with D perhaps matching TRBD1 (5 bases). The CDR3 consists of 14 residues. Between the trimmed V and J ends, which lost 2 bases and 7 bases, there was a span of 9 bases. Per the germline V gene, CDR1 is LGHNA and CDR2 is YSLEER. The CDR3 protein is CASSQTGENSPLHF. The CDR3 DNA reads as TGCGCCAGCAGCCAAACGGGGGAAAATTCACCCCTCCACTTT.

The chain has TRBV27 and TRBJ2-7; TRBD1 matches at 8 bases. V trimming: 2 bases; J trimming: 3 bases; junction bases outside the gene matches: 12. Germline V gene sequence: CDR1 MNHEY, CDR2 SMNVEV (reference sequence). This CDR3 has 17 residues. The CDR3 protein is CASSLIIRAGGYYEQYF. In DNA form, the CDR3 reads TGTGCCAGCAGTTTAATCATACGGGCAGGGGGCTACTACGAGCAGTACTTC.

The rearrangement uses TRBV4-1 and TRBJ2-7, with TRBD2 matching over 8 bases. Germline V gives CDR1 MGHRA, CDR2 YSYEKL. The CDR3 runs to 16 residues. The junction had 9 bases not matched to a gene; V was cut back by 0 bases and J by 5 bases. CDR3 amino acids: CASSQDPGGPTNEQYF. The CDR3 coding sequence is TGCGCCAGCAGCCAAGACCCGGGGGGGCCCACTAACGAGCAGTACTTC.

The table lists this clone with a count of one. The chain recombines TRBV11-2 with TRBJ2-4, with 7 bases identical to TRBD1. Trimming cost V 0 bases and J 6 bases; bases outside gene matches: 5. CDR3 size: 15 residues. Germline V lookup: CDR1 SGHAT, CDR2 FQNNGV. CDR3 in amino acids: CASSLDRAGGNIQYF. In DNA, the CDR3 is TGTGCCAGCAGCTTAGATCGGGCAGGGGGAAACATTCAGTACTTC.

The chain couples TRBV5-1 to TRBJ2-5; a possible D gene is TRBD1 (6 bases). Trimming stripped 0 bases from V and 4 bases from J, with 10 bases between. This CDR3 has 14 residues. Germline V lookup: CDR1 SGHRS, CDR2 YFSETQ. The CDR3 bases are TGCGCCAGCAGCTTGGCCAACAGGGCAGAGACCCAGTACTTC. Protein sequence: CASSLANRAETQYF.

The chain combines TRBV5-4 with TRBJ2-7, with D maybe TRBD1 (6 bases). The ends were cut back, 3 bases at V and 0 bases at J, with 7 bases in the middle. Germline loops: CDR1 SGHNT, CDR2 YYREEE (reference sequence). This CDR3 has 13 amino acids. The CDR3 loop reads CASSSDSSYEQYF. Here the CDR3 DNA reads TGTGCCAGCAGCTCGGACAGCTCCTACGAGCAGTACTTC.